This TCR beta chain was documented in a study of T-cell reconstitution after alpha-beta-depleted transplantation in children. This clonotype turned up a few times. The CDR3 runs 15 residues. CDR1 is MNHEY, CDR2 SMNVEV, per germline (reference sequence). V trimming: 8 bases; J trimming: 9 bases; junction bases outside the gene matches: 16. This sample's TCRbeta library carried unique molecular identifier barcodes. TCRdb analysed the PCR reads with MiXCR anew, one entry per CDR3 protein. The sample shows some 550,000 distinct CDR3 sequences, around 16% of them seen only once. This clonotype originated in a human donor who donated a stem cell graft to a child with acute lymphoblastic leukemia. The sequencing used PBMCs from the stem cell graft donor, collected from the stem cell graft. The rearrangement links TRBV27 to TRBJ2-5; 9 bases map to TRBD2. The CDR3 nucleotides are TGTGCCAGCCGACTCGTGGTAGCGGGGGAGATCCCCCAGTACTTC. Its translation: CASRLVVAGEIPQYF.